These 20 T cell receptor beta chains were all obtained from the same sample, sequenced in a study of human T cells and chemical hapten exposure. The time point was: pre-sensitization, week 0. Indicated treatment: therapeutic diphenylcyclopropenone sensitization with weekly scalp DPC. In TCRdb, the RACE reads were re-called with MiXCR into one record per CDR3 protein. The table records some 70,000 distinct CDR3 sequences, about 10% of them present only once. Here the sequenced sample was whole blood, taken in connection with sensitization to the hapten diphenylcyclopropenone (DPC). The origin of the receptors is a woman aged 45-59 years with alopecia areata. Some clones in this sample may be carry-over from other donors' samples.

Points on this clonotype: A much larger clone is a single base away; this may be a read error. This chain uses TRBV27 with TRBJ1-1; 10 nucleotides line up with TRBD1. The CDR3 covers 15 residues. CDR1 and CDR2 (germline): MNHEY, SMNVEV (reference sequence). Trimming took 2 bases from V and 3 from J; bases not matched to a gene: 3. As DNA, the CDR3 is TGTGCCAGCAGTTTACAGGACAGGGGGGACACTGAAGCTTTCTTT. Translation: CASSLQDRGDTEAFF.

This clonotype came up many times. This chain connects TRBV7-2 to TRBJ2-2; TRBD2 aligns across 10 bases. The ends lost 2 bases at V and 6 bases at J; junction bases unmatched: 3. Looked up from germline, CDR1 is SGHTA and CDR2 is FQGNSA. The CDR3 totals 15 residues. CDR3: CASSLLAGAAGELFF. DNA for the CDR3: TGTGCCAGCAGCTTACTAGCGGGAGCTGCCGGGGAGCTGTTTTTT.

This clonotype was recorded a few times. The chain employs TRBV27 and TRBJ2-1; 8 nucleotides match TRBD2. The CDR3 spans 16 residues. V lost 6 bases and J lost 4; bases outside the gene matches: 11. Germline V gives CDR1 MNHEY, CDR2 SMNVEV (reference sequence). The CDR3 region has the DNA TGTGCCAGCAGCATTCCTAGTAGCGGGAAATACAATGAGCAGTTCTTC. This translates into CASSIPSSGKYNEQFF.

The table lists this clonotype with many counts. The CDR3 region is CASSLSAGTDTQYF. The CDR3, as DNA: TGTGCCAGCAGTTTATCCGCAGGAACAGATACGCAGTATTTT. The chain carries TRBV27 and TRBJ2-3, with D hard to call. This CDR3 is 14 amino acids long. Trimming took 0 bases from V and 3 from J, leaving 7 bases between them. Per the germline V gene, CDR1 is MNHEY and CDR2 is SMNVEV (reference sequence).

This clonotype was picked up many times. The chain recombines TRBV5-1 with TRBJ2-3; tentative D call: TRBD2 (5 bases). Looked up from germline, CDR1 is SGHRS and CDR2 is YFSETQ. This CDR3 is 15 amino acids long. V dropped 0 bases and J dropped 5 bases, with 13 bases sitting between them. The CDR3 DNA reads TGCGCCAGCAGCTTGGGTTCCAGCGGAGGAGATACGCAGTATTTT. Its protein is CASSLGSSGGDTQYF.

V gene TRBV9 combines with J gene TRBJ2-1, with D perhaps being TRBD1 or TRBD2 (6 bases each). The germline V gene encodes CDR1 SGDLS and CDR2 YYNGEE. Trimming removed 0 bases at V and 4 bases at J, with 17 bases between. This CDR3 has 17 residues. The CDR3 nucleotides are TGTGCCAGCAGCGTAGTACCGGAGGGACACCCATACAATGAGCAGTTCTTC. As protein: CASSVVPEGHPYNEQFF.

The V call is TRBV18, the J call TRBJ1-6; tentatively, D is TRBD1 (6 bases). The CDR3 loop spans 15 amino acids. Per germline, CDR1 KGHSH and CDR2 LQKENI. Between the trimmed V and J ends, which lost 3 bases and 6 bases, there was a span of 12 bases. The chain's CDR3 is CASSPRDTANSPLHF. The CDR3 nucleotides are TGTGCCAGCTCACCGAGGGACACCGCTAATTCACCCCTCCACTTT.

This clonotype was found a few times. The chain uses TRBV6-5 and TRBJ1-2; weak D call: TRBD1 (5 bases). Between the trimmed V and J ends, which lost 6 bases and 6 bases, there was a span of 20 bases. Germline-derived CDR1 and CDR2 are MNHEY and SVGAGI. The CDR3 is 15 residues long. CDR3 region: CASRQPGTRSDGYTF. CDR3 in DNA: TGTGCCAGCAGACAACCAGGGACTCGGAGCGATGGCTACACCTTC.

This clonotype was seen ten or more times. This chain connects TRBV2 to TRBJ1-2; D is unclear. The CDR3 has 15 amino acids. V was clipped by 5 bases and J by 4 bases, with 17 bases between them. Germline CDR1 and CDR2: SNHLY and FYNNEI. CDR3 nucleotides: TGTGCCAGCAGTCCCCGGGGAGAGGCAAGCTATGGCTACACCTTC. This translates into CASSPRGEASYGYTF.

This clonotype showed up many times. CDR3 sequence reads: CSVRTTYEQYF. CDR3 DNA sequence: TGCAGCGTGCGTACCACCTACGAGCAGTACTTC. The chain carries TRBV29-1 and TRBJ2-7; D gene ambiguous. Trimming took 6 bases from V and 2 from J, leaving 8 bases between them. CDR1 SQVTM and CDR2 ANQGSEA come from the germline V gene. The CDR3 consists of 11 residues.

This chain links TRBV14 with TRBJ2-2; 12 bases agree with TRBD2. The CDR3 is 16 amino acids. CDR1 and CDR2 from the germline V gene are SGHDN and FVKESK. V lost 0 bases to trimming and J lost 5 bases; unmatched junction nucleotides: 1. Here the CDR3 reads CASSQELAGGTGELFF. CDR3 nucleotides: TGTGCCAGCAGCCAAGAACTAGCGGGGGGAACCGGGGAGCTGTTTTTT.

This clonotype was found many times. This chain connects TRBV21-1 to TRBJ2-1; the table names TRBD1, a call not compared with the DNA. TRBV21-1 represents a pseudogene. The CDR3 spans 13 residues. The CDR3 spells CASNGTGNNEQFF. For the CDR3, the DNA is TGTGCCAGCAATGGGACAGGGAACAATGAGCAGTTCTTC.

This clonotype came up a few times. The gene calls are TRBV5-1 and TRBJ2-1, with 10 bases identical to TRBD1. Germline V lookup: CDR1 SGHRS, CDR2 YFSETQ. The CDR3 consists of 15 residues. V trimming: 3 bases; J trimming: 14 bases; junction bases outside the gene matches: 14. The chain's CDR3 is CASSSLQGQGPSEFF. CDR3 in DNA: TGCGCCAGCAGCTCGCTCCAGGGACAGGGGCCTTCCGAGTTCTTC.

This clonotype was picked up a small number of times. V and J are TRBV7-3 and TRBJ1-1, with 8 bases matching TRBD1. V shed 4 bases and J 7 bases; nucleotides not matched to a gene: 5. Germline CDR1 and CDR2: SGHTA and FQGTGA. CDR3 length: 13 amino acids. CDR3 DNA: TGTGCCAGCAGCTCCCGACAGGGGAATGAAGCTTTCTTT. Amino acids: CASSSRQGNEAFF.

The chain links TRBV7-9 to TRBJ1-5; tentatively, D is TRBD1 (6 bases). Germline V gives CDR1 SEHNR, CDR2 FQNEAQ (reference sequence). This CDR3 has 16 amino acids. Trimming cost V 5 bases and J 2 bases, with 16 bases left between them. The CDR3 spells CASSELRGVGNQPQHF. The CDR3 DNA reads TGTGCCAGCAGCGAGCTCAGGGGAGTTGGCAATCAGCCCCAGCATTTT.

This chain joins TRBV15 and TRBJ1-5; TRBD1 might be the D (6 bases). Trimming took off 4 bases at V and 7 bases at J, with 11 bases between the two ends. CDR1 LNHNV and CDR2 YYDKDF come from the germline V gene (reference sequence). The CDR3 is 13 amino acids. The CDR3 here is CATSKLGGQPQHF. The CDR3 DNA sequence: TGTGCCACCAGCAAGCTAGGGGGACAGCCCCAGCATTTT.

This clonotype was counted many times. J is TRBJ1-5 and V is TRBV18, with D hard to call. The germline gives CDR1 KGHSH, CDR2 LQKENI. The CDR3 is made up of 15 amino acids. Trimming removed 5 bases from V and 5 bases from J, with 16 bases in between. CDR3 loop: CASSSLTIPDQPQHF. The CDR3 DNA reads TGTGCCAGCTCATCCCTAACGATTCCTGATCAGCCCCAGCATTTT.

CDR3 amino acids: CASSLGAGTGGNQPQHF. CDR3 sequence (DNA): TGTGCCAGCAGTTTAGGCGCCGGGACAGGGGGCAATCAGCCCCAGCATTTT. The genes are TRBV27 and TRBJ1-5, with 10 bases lining up with TRBD1. Looked up from germline, CDR1 is MNHEY and CDR2 is SMNVEV (reference sequence). CDR3 length: 17 residues. V shed 2 bases and J 2 bases; nucleotides not matched to a gene: 6.

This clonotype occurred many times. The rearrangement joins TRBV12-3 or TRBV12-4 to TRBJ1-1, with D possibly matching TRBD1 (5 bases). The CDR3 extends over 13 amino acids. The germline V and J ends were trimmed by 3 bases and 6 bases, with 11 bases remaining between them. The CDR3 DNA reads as TGTGCCAGCAGTTTTTACGGGACGGCTGAAGCTTTCTTT. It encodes CASSFYGTAEAFF.

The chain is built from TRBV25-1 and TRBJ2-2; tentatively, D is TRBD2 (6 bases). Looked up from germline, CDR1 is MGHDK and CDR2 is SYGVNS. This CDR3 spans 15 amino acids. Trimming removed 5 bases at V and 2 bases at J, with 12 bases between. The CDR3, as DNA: TGTGCCAGCAGTAAGGTGGGACTCAACACCGGGGAGCTGTTTTTT. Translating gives CASSKVGLNTGELFF.